The next 13 T cell receptor beta chains were all read from a single sample in a study of a mutant IDH1 vaccine in newly diagnosed glioma. The time point: baseline, week 1 (first vaccination visit). Treatment: pre-vaccination baseline after standard-of-care therapy. The method was immunoSEQ multiplex PCR; TCRdb's version includes in-frame clones alone and lacks a portion of them. In the table there are just under 95,000 clones, roughly 85% of which are singletons. Here the sequenced sample was PBMCs, taken from a glioma patient treated with radiotherapy, temozolomide or both. The receptors come from a woman in her fifties or sixties with glioma.

This clone has just a few counts. The V call is TRBV19, the J call TRBJ1-2; weak D call: TRBD1 (5 bases). Germline V gene lookup returns CDR1 LNHDA and CDR2 SQIVND (reference sequence). V shed 0 bases and J shed 7 bases, with 12 bases lying between them. The CDR3 covers 14 residues. CDR3 DNA: TGTGCCAGTAGTATAGATGACGACGGGGGTGGCTACACCTTC. Translated: CASSIDDDGGGYTF.

The chain combines TRBV30 with TRBJ1-6; D is ambiguous. This CDR3 has 12 amino acids. The V and J ends lost 0 bases and 11 bases respectively, with 8 bases between them. CDR1 and CDR2 (germline): GTSNPN, SVGIG (reference sequence). The CDR3 spells CAWSVTGPPLHF. The DNA of the CDR3 is TGTGCCTGGAGTGTAACCGGGCCACCCCTCCACTTT.

This clone was detected a few times. V and J are TRBV4-1 and TRBJ1-6, with D possibly TRBD1 on 5 matching bases. Germline CDR1 is MGHRA and CDR2 is YSYEKL. This CDR3 is built from 16 residues. The ends were cut back, 2 bases at V and 5 bases at J, with 13 bases in the middle. The CDR3 region is CASSQLGDRDNSPLHF. The CDR3 nucleotides are TGCGCCAGCAGCCAACTGGGGGATCGGGATAATTCACCCCTCCACTTT.

The chain employs TRBV7-2 and TRBJ1-5; 10 bases agree with TRBD1. The CDR3 totals 16 residues. CDR1 is SGHTA and CDR2 is FQGNSA in the germline V gene. Unmatched junction bases numbered 8, after V lost 5 bases and J lost 4 bases. The CDR3 nucleotides read TGTGCCAGCAGCCCGACCCGGGACAGGGGTAATCAGCCCCAGCATTTT. It encodes CASSPTRDRGNQPQHF.

The V gene is TRBV7-9, the J gene TRBJ1-6, with 10 bases matching TRBD1. The V and J ends lost 3 bases and 12 bases, in that order; junction bases with no gene match: 11. CDR1 is SEHNR and CDR2 is FQNEAQ in the germline V gene (reference sequence). CDR3 length: 16 amino acids. The CDR3 spells CASSFTTQGQGGPLHF. The CDR3, as DNA: TGTGCCAGCAGCTTCACCACCCAAGGACAGGGGGGACCCCTCCACTTT.

The V and J genes are TRBV2 and TRBJ1-5; the D is unclear. The V gene lost 6 bases and the J gene lost 3 bases, with 12 bases spanning the gap. Germline CDR1 and CDR2: SNHLY and FYNNEI. The CDR3 length is 14 residues. CDR3 region: CASRTGGPNQPQHF. CDR3 DNA sequence: TGTGCCAGCAGGACTGGTGGGCCCAATCAGCCCCAGCATTTT. The whole variable domain, remainder taken from reference TRBV2 and TRBJ1-5, is EPEVTQTPSHQVTQMGQEVILRCVPISNHLYFYWYRQILGQKVEFLVSFYNNEISEKSEIFDDQFSVERPDGSNFTLKIRSTKLEDSAMYFCASRTGGPNQPQHFGDGTRLSIL.

This clone was picked up one time. The chain employs TRBV4-2 and TRBJ2-3, with 9 nucleotides matching TRBD2. The V and J ends lost 1 base and 4 bases, in that order; junction bases with no gene match: 12. CDR1 is LGHNA, CDR2 YNFKEQ, per germline. The CDR3 sequence is 18 residues long. The CDR3 protein is CASSQGTLAGGPADTQYF. The CDR3 DNA is TGTGCCAGCAGCCAAGGTACCCTCGCGGGGGGGCCCGCAGATACGCAGTATTTT.

V and J are TRBV5-5 and TRBJ1-6; weak D call: TRBD1 (6 bases). Trimming took off 1 base at V and 7 bases at J, with 15 bases between the two ends. In germline, CDR1 is SGHKS, CDR2 YYEKEE (reference sequence). CDR3 size: 16 residues. CDR3 sequence reads: CASSLSRDTKNSPLHF. The CDR3 bases are TGTGCCAGCAGCTTGTCAAGGGACACTAAAAATTCACCCCTCCACTTT.

This clone was seen a few times. This chain connects TRBV27 to TRBJ2-7; tentatively, D is TRBD2 (5 bases). Germline assignment: CDR1 MNHEY and CDR2 SMNVEV (reference sequence). The V and J ends lost 0 bases and 5 bases respectively, with 14 bases between them. This CDR3 contains 15 residues. CDR3 protein: CASSLSRGLADEQYF. CDR3 nucleotide sequence: TGTGCCAGCAGTTTATCCCGCGGGTTGGCAGACGAGCAGTACTTC.

V is TRBV10-2 and J is TRBJ1-5; perhaps TRBD1 as D (6 bases). This CDR3 has 17 residues. Germline CDR1 WSHSY, CDR2 SAAADI. Trimming pared 6 bases from V and 2 bases from J, leaving 20 bases between. CDR3 in DNA: TGCGCCAGCAGGAGCCATTTACAGGGATGGGGCAATCAGCCCCAGCATTTT. Encoded protein: CASRSHLQGWGNQPQHF.

The chain recombines TRBV4-1 with TRBJ2-1, with TRBD2 matching over 10 bases. V was pared by 0 bases and J by 2 bases, with 4 bases of the junction left unmatched. Looked up from germline, CDR1 is MGHRA and CDR2 is YSYEKL. The CDR3 contains 17 residues. The CDR3 bases are TGCGCCAGCAGCCAAGAACCCACTAGCGGGGCCTACAATGAGCAGTTCTTC. Its translation: CASSQEPTSGAYNEQFF.

J is TRBJ1-1 and V is TRBV5-1, with TRBD1 matching 10 bases. The CDR3 is 15 residues long. CDR1 and CDR2 from the germline V gene are SGHRS and YFSETQ. J lost 4 bases, V lost 4 bases, and 7 bases had no gene match. This CDR3 is CASSGGDRGGTEAFF. The CDR3 DNA is TGCGCCAGCAGCGGGGGGGACAGGGGAGGCACTGAAGCTTTCTTT.

The chain couples TRBV5-4 to TRBJ2-6; D gene unclear. From germline, CDR1 is SGHNT and CDR2 YYREEE (reference sequence). The V and J ends lost 5 bases and 11 bases respectively, with 8 bases between them. CDR3 size: 11 residues. The DNA of the CDR3 is TGTGCCAGCAGATATTCCGACGTCCTGACTTTC. This sequence encodes CASRYSDVLTF. Drawing the rest from reference TRBV5-4 and TRBJ2-6, the complete variable domain is ETGVTQSPTHLIKTRGQQVTLRCSSQSGHNTVSWYQQALGQGPQFIFQYYREEENGRGNFPPRFSGLQFPNYSSELNVNALELDDSALYLCASRYSDVLTFGAGSRLTVL.